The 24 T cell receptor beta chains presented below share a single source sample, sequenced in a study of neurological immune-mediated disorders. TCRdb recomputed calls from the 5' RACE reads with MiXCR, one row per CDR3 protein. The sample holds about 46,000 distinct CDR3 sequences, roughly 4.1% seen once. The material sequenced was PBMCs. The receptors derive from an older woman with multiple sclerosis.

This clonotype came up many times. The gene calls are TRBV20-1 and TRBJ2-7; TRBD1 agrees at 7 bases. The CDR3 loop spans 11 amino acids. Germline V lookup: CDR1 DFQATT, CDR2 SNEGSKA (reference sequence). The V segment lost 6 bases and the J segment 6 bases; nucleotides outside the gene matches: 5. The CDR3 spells CSALGTAEQYF. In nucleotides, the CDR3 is TGCAGTGCCCTCGGGACAGCCGAGCAGTACTTC.

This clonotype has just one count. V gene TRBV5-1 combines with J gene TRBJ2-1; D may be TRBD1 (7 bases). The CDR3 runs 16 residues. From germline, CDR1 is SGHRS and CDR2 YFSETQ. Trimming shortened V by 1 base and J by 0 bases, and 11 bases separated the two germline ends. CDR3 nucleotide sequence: TGCGCCAGCAGCTTGCGCGGGACAGCCTCCTACAATGAGCAGTTCTTC. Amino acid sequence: CASSLRGTASYNEQFF.

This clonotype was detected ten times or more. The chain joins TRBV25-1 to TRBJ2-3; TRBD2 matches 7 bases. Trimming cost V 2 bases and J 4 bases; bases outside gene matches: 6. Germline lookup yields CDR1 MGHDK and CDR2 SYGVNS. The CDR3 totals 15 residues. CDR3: CASSERAGEADTQYF. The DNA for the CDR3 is TGTGCCAGCAGTGAAAGGGCGGGAGAGGCAGATACGCAGTATTTT. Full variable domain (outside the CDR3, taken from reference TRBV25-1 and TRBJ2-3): EADIYQTPRYLVIGTGKKITLECSQTMGHDKMYWYQQDPGMELHLIHYSYGVNSTEKGDLSSESTVSRIRTEHFPLTLESARPSHTSQYLCASSERAGEADTQYFGPGTRLTVL.

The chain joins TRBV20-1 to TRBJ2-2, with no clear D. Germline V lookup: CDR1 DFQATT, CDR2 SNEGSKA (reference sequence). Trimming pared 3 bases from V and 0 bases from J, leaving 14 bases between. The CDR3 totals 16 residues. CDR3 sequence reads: CSASALRRANTGELFF. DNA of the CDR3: TGCAGTGCTAGTGCCTTGCGGCGTGCGAACACCGGGGAGCTGTTTTTT.

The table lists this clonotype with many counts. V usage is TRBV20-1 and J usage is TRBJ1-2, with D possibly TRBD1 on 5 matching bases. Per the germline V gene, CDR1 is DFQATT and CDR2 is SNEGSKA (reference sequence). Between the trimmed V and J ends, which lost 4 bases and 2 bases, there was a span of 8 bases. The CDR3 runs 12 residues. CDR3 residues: CSANGQNYGYTF. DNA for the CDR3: TGCAGTGCTAACGGACAAAACTATGGCTACACCTTC.

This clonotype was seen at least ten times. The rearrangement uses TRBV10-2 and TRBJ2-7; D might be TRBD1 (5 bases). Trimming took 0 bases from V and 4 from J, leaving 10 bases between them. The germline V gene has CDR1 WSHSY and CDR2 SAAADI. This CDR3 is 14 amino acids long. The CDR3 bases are TGCGCCAGCAGTGAGTCGACAGATAGTTACGAGCAGTACTTC. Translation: CASSESTDSYEQYF.

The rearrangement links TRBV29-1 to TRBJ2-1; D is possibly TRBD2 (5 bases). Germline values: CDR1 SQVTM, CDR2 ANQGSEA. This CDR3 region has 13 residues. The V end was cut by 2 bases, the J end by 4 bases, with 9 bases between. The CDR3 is CSVEWTPYNEQFF. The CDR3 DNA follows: TGCAGCGTTGAATGGACTCCGTACAATGAGCAGTTCTTC.

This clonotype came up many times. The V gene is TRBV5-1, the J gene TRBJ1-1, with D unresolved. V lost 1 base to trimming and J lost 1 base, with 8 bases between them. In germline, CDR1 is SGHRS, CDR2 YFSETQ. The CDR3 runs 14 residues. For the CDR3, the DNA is TGCGCCAGCAGCTTGTCTCGACAGAACACTGAAGCTTTCTTT. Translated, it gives CASSLSRQNTEAFF.

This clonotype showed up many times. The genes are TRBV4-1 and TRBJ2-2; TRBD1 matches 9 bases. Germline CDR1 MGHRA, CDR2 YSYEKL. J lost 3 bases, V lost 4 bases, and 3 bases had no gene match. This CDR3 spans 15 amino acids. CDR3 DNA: TGCGCCAGCAGCCTAGGACAGGGGTACACCGGGGAGCTGTTTTTT. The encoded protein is CASSLGQGYTGELFF.

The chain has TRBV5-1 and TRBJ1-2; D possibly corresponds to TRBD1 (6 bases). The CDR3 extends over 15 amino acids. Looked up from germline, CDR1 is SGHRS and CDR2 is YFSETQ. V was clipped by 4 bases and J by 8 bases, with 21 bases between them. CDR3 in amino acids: CASSPHRVGGLGYTF. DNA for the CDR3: TGCGCCAGCAGCCCTCACAGGGTTGGGGGTCTGGGCTACACCTTC.

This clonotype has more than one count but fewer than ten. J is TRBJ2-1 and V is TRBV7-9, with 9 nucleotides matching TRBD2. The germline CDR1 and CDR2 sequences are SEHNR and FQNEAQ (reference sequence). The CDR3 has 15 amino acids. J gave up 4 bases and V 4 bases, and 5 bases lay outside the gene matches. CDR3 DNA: TGTGCCAGCAGCTCCGGGACTAGCTTATACAATGAGCAGTTCTTC. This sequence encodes CASSSGTSLYNEQFF.

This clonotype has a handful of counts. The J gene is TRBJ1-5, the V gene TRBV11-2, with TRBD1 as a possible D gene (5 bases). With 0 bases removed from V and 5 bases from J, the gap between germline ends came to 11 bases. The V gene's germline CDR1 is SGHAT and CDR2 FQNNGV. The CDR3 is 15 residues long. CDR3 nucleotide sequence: TGTGCCAGCAGCTTAGATGGGGCCGGGTATCAGCCCCAGCATTTT. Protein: CASSLDGAGYQPQHF.

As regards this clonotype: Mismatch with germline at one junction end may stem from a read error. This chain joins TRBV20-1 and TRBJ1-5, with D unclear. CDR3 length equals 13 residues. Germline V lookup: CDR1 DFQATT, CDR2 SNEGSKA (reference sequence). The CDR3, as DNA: TGCAGTGCGGGGAGTGGGCGGAATCAGCCCCAGAATTTT. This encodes CSAGSGRNQPQNF.

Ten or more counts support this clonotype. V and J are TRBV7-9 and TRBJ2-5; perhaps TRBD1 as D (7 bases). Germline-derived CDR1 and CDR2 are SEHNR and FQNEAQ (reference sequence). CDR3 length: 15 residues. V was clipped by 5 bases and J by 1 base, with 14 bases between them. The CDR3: CASSQGGGTQETQYF. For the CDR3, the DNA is TGTGCCAGCAGCCAGGGGGGAGGCACCCAAGAGACCCAGTACTTC.

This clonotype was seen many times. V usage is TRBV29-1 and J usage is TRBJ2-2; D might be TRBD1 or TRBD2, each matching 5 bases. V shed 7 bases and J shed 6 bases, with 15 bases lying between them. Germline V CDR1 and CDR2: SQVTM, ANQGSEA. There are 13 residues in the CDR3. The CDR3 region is CSASRELAGELFF. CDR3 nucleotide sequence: TGCAGCGCTTCCAGGGAGCTCGCCGGGGAGCTGTTTTTT.

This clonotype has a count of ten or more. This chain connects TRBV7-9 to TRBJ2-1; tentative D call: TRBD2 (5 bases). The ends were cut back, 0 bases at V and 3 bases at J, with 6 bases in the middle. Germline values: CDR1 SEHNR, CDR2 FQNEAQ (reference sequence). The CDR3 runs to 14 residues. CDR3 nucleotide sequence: TGTGCCAGCAGCTTAGCGGGAGACTACAATGAGCAGTTCTTC. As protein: CASSLAGDYNEQFF.

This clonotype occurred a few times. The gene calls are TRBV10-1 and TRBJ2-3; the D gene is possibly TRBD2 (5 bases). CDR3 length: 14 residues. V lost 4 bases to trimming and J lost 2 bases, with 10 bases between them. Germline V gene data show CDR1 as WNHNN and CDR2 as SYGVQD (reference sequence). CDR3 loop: CASSVAGPTDTQYF. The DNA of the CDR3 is TGCGCCAGCAGTGTGGCGGGCCCCACAGATACGCAGTATTTT.

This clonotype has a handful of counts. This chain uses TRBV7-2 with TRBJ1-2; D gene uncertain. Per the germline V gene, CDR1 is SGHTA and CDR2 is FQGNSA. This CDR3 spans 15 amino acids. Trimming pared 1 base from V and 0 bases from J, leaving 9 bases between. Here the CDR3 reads CASSLVAGPNYGYTF. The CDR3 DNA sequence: TGTGCCAGCAGCTTAGTGGCAGGCCCTAACTATGGCTACACCTTC.

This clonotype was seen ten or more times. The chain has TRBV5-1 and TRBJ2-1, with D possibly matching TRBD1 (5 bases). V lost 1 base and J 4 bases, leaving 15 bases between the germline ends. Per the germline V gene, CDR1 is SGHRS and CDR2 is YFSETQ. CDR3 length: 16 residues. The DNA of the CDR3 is TGCGCCAGCAGCTTGTCAGGGTCTATGAGTTACAATGAGCAGTTCTTC. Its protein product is CASSLSGSMSYNEQFF.

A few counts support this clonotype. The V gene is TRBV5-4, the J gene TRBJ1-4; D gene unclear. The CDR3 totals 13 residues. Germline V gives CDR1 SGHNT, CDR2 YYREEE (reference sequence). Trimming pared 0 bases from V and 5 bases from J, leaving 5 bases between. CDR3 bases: TGTGCCAGCAGCTTGGGATTGAATGAAAAACTGTTTTTT. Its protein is CASSLGLNEKLFF. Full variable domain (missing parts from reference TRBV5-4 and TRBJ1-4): ETGVTQSPTHLIKTRGQQVTLRCSSQSGHNTVSWYQQALGQGPQFIFQYYREEENGRGNFPPRFSGLQFPNYSSELNVNALELDDSALYLCASSLGLNEKLFFGSGTQLSVL.

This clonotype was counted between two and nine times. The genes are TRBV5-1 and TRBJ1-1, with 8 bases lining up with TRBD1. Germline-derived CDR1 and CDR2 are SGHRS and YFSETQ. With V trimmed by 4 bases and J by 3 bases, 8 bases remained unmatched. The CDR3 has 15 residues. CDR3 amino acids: CASSGRQGRDTEAFF. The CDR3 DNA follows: TGCGCCAGCAGCGGCCGACAGGGGAGGGACACTGAAGCTTTCTTT.

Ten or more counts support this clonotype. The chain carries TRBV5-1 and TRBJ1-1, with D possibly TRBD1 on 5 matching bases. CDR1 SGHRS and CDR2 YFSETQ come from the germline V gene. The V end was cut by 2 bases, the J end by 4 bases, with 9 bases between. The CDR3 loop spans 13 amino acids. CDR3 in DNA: TGCGCCAGCAGCTTAGGGGTAGGCACTGAAGCTTTCTTT. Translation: CASSLGVGTEAFF.

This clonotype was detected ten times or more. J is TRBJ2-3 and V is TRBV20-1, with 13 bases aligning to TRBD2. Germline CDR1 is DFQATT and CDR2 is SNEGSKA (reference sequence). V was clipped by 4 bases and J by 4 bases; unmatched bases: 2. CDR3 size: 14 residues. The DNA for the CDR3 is TGCAGTGCTACACTAGCGGGAGGGGCAGATACGCAGTATTTT. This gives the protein CSATLAGGADTQYF.

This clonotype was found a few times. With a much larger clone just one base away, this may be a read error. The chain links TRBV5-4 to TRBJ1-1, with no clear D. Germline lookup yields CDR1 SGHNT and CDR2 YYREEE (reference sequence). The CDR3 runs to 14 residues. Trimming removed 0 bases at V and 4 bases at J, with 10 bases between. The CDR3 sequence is CASSLGKGSTEAFF. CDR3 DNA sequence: TGTGCCAGCAGCTTGGGAAAGGGATCCACTGAAGCTTTCTTT.